This T cell receptor (beta chain) was sequenced during a study of shared clonotypes between healthy human individuals. About the research overall: Each donor had three CD4 naive, three CD4 memory, two CD8 naive and one CD8 memory plate.

Generated by immunoSEQ multiplex PCR, the TCRdb table keeps only in-frame clones and is missing some. This table holds millions of clones, more than 90% found once. The clonotype was recovered from a young man in good health. The sample was naive CD4+ T cells sorted from blood. Subset reported: CD45RA+ positively selected.

CDR3 region: CASGRIDYEQYF. The CDR3 region has the DNA TGTGCCAGCGGACGGATCGACTACGAGCAGTACTTC. V and J are TRBV27 and TRBJ2-7, with D hard to call. Between the trimmed V and J ends, which lost 8 bases and 3 bases, there was a span of 11 bases. The germline V gene has CDR1 MNHEY and CDR2 SMNVEV (reference sequence). This CDR3 contains 12 residues.